Shown below are 23 T cell receptor beta chains from a single sample sequenced in a study of blood T cell repertoires in COVID-19. Assay: immunoSEQ multiplex PCR; the TCRdb copy retains only in-frame clones and omits some. Here the sample spans more than 300,000 clones, around 83% being singletons. Sequenced: PBMCs or T cells enriched from blood (not recorded which). These receptors came from a woman between 50 and 59 years old who had recovered from COVID-19.

The chain joins TRBV9 to TRBJ2-5; unclear D gene. The CDR3 has 12 residues. The V gene lost 3 bases and the J gene lost 2 bases, with 5 bases spanning the gap. The germline V gene encodes CDR1 SGDLS and CDR2 YYNGEE. The CDR3 spells CASSGVQETQYF. The CDR3 nucleotides are TGTGCCAGCAGCGGCGTACAAGAGACCCAGTACTTC.

This chain connects TRBV4-1 to TRBJ1-4; perhaps TRBD1 as D (6 bases). V shed 0 bases and J shed 0 bases, with 11 bases lying between them. The length of the CDR3 is 17 residues. Per the germline V gene, CDR1 is MGHRA and CDR2 is YSYEKL. The CDR3 DNA is TGCGCCAGCAGCCAAGAGGGGGCCCTCTCAACTAATGAAAAACTGTTTTTT. Protein: CASSQEGALSTNEKLFF.

This clone was seen a few times. The V gene is TRBV2, the J gene TRBJ1-1, with D hard to call. The V end lost 10 bases, the J end lost 4 bases, and 13 bases lay between the germline ends. This CDR3 region has 12 residues. Germline CDR1 SNHLY, CDR2 FYNNEI. CDR3 region: CAIVVPITEAFF. The CDR3 nucleotides are TGTGCCATAGTGGTCCCCATCACTGAAGCTTTCTTT.

The genes are TRBV5-1 and TRBJ1-1; maybe TRBD1 (5 bases). CDR1 SGHRS and CDR2 YFSETQ come from the germline V gene. The CDR3 contains 13 residues. The V end lost 1 base, the J end lost 8 bases, and 12 bases lay between the germline ends. CDR3 protein: CASSLMGLGEAFF. The CDR3 DNA follows: TGCGCCAGCAGCTTGATGGGACTGGGAGAAGCTTTCTTT.

This clone was seen only a few times. The genes are TRBV7-8 and TRBJ1-2, with a possible D match to TRBD1 (5 bases). The germline CDR1 and CDR2 sequences are SGHVS and FQNEAQ. This CDR3 comprises 13 residues. The V and J ends lost 5 bases and 8 bases respectively, with 15 bases between them. DNA for the CDR3: TGTGCCAGCAGCCCTCCGGGACTAAGGGGCTACACCTTC. Translated, it gives CASSPPGLRGYTF.

The chain combines TRBV9 with TRBJ1-6, with D possibly being TRBD1 (6 bases). There are 14 residues in the CDR3. Per the germline V gene, CDR1 is SGDLS and CDR2 is YYNGEE. Trimming removed 4 bases at V and 5 bases at J, with 10 bases between. In nucleotides, the CDR3 is TGTGCCAGCAGCCAAGGGACAAATAATTCACCCCTCCACTTT. Amino acids: CASSQGTNNSPLHF.

The J gene is TRBJ1-2, the V gene TRBV7-8; D is undetermined. Germline CDR1 reads SGHVS; CDR2 reads FQNEAQ. V was shortened by 5 bases and J by 4 bases, with 20 bases between the two germline ends. The CDR3 loop spans 16 amino acids. Here the CDR3 reads CASSPDPGNLAYGYTF. The CDR3 DNA sequence: TGTGCCAGCAGCCCCGACCCGGGAAACCTGGCCTATGGCTACACCTTC.

The rearrangement uses TRBV6-5 and TRBJ2-3; D unclear. With 5 bases removed from V and 2 bases from J, the gap between germline ends came to 5 bases. This CDR3 comprises 12 residues. In germline, CDR1 is MNHEY, CDR2 SVGAGI. The CDR3 region is CASSRDTDTQYF. CDR3 in DNA: TGTGCCAGCAGTAGAGACACAGATACGCAGTATTTT.

This clone appeared a few times. V usage is TRBV6-2 or TRBV6-3 and J usage is TRBJ1-2, with 9 bases that match TRBD1. J gave up 8 bases and V 5 bases, and 12 bases lay outside the gene matches. The CDR3 totals 15 residues. Per the germline V gene, CDR1 is MNHEY and CDR2 is SVGEGT. DNA for the CDR3: TGTGCCAGCAGTCTTGGGACAGGGTCTGTAAGGGGCTACACCTTC. This codes for CASSLGTGSVRGYTF.

The chain carries TRBV19 and TRBJ1-5, with TRBD1 matching 11 bases. V shed 5 bases and J 5 bases; nucleotides not matched to a gene: 8. CDR1 and CDR2 (germline): LNHDA, SQIVND (reference sequence). This CDR3 contains 16 residues. The chain's CDR3 is CASSLRTGGYYQPQHF. The CDR3 DNA sequence: TGTGCCAGTAGTCTACGGACAGGGGGCTACTATCAGCCCCAGCATTTT.

The genes are TRBV9 and TRBJ2-6; D may be TRBD1 (5 bases). CDR1 SGDLS and CDR2 YYNGEE come from the germline V gene. The CDR3 totals 16 residues. Trimming cost V 3 bases and J 0 bases, with 10 bases left between them. The CDR3 DNA reads as TGTGCCAGCAGCGAACAGGTGACCTCTGGGGCCAACGTCCTGACTTTC. Residues: CASSEQVTSGANVLTF.

In its sample, this clone was seen a few times. Other DNA sequences in the same sample also yield this CDR3. The CDR3 bases are TGTGCCAGCAGCTCAGGTTCAGGAAACACCATATATTTT. Translated, it gives CASSSGSGNTIYF. This chain uses TRBV11-3 with TRBJ1-3; D unresolved. The CDR3 is 13 amino acids. CDR1 is SGHNT and CDR2 is YENEEA in the germline V gene. V was shortened by 4 bases and J by 4 bases, with 8 bases between the two germline ends.

In this sample, this clone turned up once. The chain links TRBV19 to TRBJ2-1; no clear D gene. The ends were cut back, 6 bases at V and 0 bases at J, with 12 bases in the middle. The V gene's germline CDR1 is LNHDA and CDR2 SQIVND (reference sequence). The CDR3 runs 15 residues. The CDR3 protein is CASRAGQDSYNEQFF. The CDR3 bases are TGTGCCAGTAGGGCTGGCCAGGACTCCTACAATGAGCAGTTCTTC.

The chain is built from TRBV15 and TRBJ2-1, with 7 bases fitting TRBD2. Germline-derived CDR1 and CDR2 are LNHNV and YYDKDF (reference sequence). J was trimmed by 7 bases and V by 3 bases; bases with no gene match: 9. CDR3 size: 15 residues. CDR3 nucleotide sequence: TGTGCCACCAGCAGTTCTTTCGGGAGGAGGAATGAGCAGTTCTTC. Translation: CATSSSFGRRNEQFF.

J is TRBJ1-2 and V is TRBV6-5, with TRBD1 matching over 8 bases. The CDR3 contains 13 residues. V lost 6 bases and J lost 6; bases outside the gene matches: 6. Germline CDR1 is MNHEY and CDR2 is SVGAGI. CDR3 bases: TGTGCCAGCAGACAGGGACAGGTGAATGGCTACACCTTC. Its protein product is CASRQGQVNGYTF.

The V and J genes are TRBV24-1 and TRBJ2-3; perhaps TRBD2 as D (6 bases). Trimming removed 4 bases at V and 2 bases at J, with 15 bases between. Germline CDR1 is KGHDR and CDR2 is SFDVKD. The CDR3 has 16 residues. The CDR3 protein is CATSDPWRENTDTQYF. CDR3 nucleotides: TGTGCCACCAGTGACCCTTGGAGGGAGAACACAGATACGCAGTATTTT.

The chain combines TRBV27 with TRBJ1-5; TRBD1 agrees at 9 bases. The ends lost 5 bases at V and 2 bases at J; junction bases unmatched: 10. Germline CDR1 and CDR2: MNHEY and SMNVEV (reference sequence). The CDR3 extends over 17 amino acids. The CDR3 DNA reads as TGTGCCAGCAGTCAGCGGACAGGGGTCTTTGGCAATCAGCCCCAGCATTTT. Amino acid sequence: CASSQRTGVFGNQPQHF.

The chain is built from TRBV18 and TRBJ2-2, with D maybe TRBD1 (7 bases). In germline, CDR1 is KGHSH, CDR2 LQKENI. V was pared by 1 base and J by 3 bases, with 15 bases between. The CDR3 is 17 amino acids. The DNA for the CDR3 is TGTGCCAGCTCACCACGGTACAGGGGACTTTACACCGGGGAGCTGTTTTTT. This gives the protein CASSPRYRGLYTGELFF.

This chain uses TRBV3-1 (or the pseudogene TRBV3-2) with TRBJ2-7; TRBD2 aligns across 11 bases. The ends lost 6 bases at V and 3 bases at J; junction bases unmatched: 10. This CDR3 region has 16 residues. Germline-derived CDR1 and CDR2 are LGHDT and YNNKEL (reference sequence). The CDR3 DNA sequence: TGTGCCAGCAGTCGGGCCCTAGCGGGGGGCCTCTACGAGCAGTACTTC. Its protein is CASSRALAGGLYEQYF.

The chain employs TRBV30 and TRBJ1-1; 9 bases are shared with TRBD1. V was pared by 3 bases and J by 10 bases, with 9 bases of the junction left unmatched. This CDR3 has 13 residues. Germline CDR1 is GTSNPN and CDR2 is SVGIG (reference sequence). The CDR3 nucleotides are TGTGCCTGGAGGCCTCCGGGACAGGGTGTAGCTTTCTTT. Residues: CAWRPPGQGVAFF.

J is TRBJ1-6 and V is TRBV10-2; 7 nucleotides line up with TRBD1. This CDR3 spans 18 amino acids. Trimming at V came to 3 bases and at J to 0 bases, leaving 8 bases not matched to a gene. Germline lookup yields CDR1 WSHSY and CDR2 SAAADI. The CDR3 DNA reads TGCGCCAGCAGTGATCGCAGGGGGGTTAGCTCCTATAATTCACCCCTCCACTTT. Translated: CASSDRRGVSSYNSPLHF.

This sequence joins TRBV6-5 and TRBJ1-5; 7 nucleotides align to TRBD1. The CDR3 has 13 amino acids. Germline V CDR1 and CDR2: MNHEY, SVGAGI. The junction had 12 bases not matched to a gene; V was cut back by 9 bases and J by 10 bases. In nucleotides, the CDR3 is TGTGCCAGTTCCCGACAGGGAAGGAGCCCCCAGCATTTT. Its protein is CASSRQGRSPQHF.

This clone has just one count. The rearrangement uses TRBV12-3 or TRBV12-4 and TRBJ1-1; 7 nucleotides line up with TRBD1. The CDR3 has 11 amino acids. Trimming removed 5 bases from V and 6 bases from J; junction bases left unmatched: 0. This chain's CDR3 is CASSDRAEAFF. The CDR3 DNA sequence: TGTGCCAGCAGTGACAGGGCTGAAGCTTTCTTT.